The sequence of this T cell receptor beta chain was determined in a study of radiotherapy plus CTLA-4 blockade in lung cancer. Whole-study findings and limits: Once radiotherapy plus ipilimumab had been given, TCR clones derived from tumor expanded in blood.

J lost 2 bases, V lost 6 bases, and 12 bases had no gene match. CDR3 length: 17 amino acids. Per germline, CDR1 LNHDA and CDR2 SQIVND (reference sequence). In regard to this clone: Its cognate antigen is unknown.

Receiving focal radiation plus CTLA-4 blockade with ipilimumab were patients who had chemo-refractory metastatic non-small-cell lung cancer. Profiled with immunoSEQ multiplex PCR; TCRdb holds only in-frame clones, not every one. The repertoire holds some 87,000 clones, with about 85% as singletons. This TCR derives from a human donor with non-small cell lung cancer that progressed on radiotherapy plus ipilimumab. The sample was peripheral blood, taken from a patient treated with radiotherapy plus ipilimumab. The chain recombines TRBV19 with TRBJ2-2; 7 bases agree with TRBD1. CDR3 nucleotide sequence: TGTGCCAGTAGGGCAGGGGGAGACCCAATCAACACCGGGGAGCTGTTTTTT. It codes for CASRAGGDPINTGELFF.